This T cell receptor beta chain was obtained from a study of blood T cell repertoires in COVID-19. Participant age was about 18 to 89 years, and participants resided in roughly 25 US areas. Exposed volunteers were people who met a COVID-19 case within 2 weeks before study entry. The CDR3 has 14 amino acids. CDR1 SQVTM and CDR2 ANQGSEA come from the germline V gene. With 5 bases clipped from V and 2 bases from J, the junction kept 6 bases outside the gene matches. Authors' data handling: Amplification from reference gene primers served as the basis for estimated nucleated cell counts. Clones were sequenced by immunoSEQ multiplex PCR, and TCRdb holds only the in-frame ones, with some missing. Clone size and V and J calls were adopted from that table, with D and trimming inferred from the DNA. The repertoire includes about 320,000 clones, 85% of them detected once, and around 1.8% sits in the top ten.

The J gene is TRBJ1-1, the V gene TRBV29-1, with 9 bases identical to TRBD1. Sequencing was performed on PBMCs or T cells enriched from blood (not recorded which). The receptor was isolated from a woman aged 25 to 39 who had been exposed to COVID-19. DNA for the CDR3: TGCAGCGTTAACAAACAGGGGGCAAACACTGAAGCTTTCTTT. Translating gives CSVNKQGANTEAFF.